A selection of T cell receptor beta chains follows, all from one sample in a study of cytomegalovirus exposure and HLA in healthy donors. Profiled with immunoSEQ multiplex PCR; TCRdb holds only in-frame clones, not every one. The repertoire holds 90,000 to 120,000 clones, with about 80% as singletons. The sequencing input was PBMCs. The receptors stem from a man aged 25-40 years in good health and CMV-seronegative. CDR3s include the opening cysteine and the closing phenylalanine or tryptophan. Rows give clone size only sometimes, using once, few, many, or a class for an expanded clone.

v_gene: TRBV28; j_gene: TRBJ1-2; abundance: NA; CDR3aa: CASSLEGRRGYTF
v_gene: TRBV5-1; j_gene: TRBJ2-5; abundance: NA; CDR3aa: CASSLGAGPREQYF
v_gene: TRBV28; j_gene: TRBJ1-5; abundance: NA; CDR3aa: CASSLGRRQGAPQPQHF
v_gene: TRBV4-1; j_gene: TRBJ2-1; abundance: once; CDR3aa: CASSQGLAGNNEQFF
v_gene: TRBV28; j_gene: TRBJ2-7; abundance: NA; CDR3aa: CASSSSRLLSSYEQYF
v_gene: TRBV10-3; j_gene: TRBJ1-4; abundance: NA; CDR3aa: CATRDRGASVSEKLFF
v_gene: TRBV6-5; j_gene: TRBJ1-4; abundance: NA; CDR3aa: CASRPGGAANEKLFF
v_gene: TRBV6-1; j_gene: TRBJ2-3; abundance: NA; CDR3aa: CASSRQGERTDTQYF
v_gene: TRBV6-5; j_gene: TRBJ1-1; abundance: few; CDR3aa: CASSLEAGGVTEAFF
v_gene: TRBV14; j_gene: TRBJ2-3; abundance: NA; CDR3aa: CASSQQDNTDTQYF
v_gene: TRBV28; j_gene: TRBJ2-7; abundance: NA; CDR3aa: CASSPGQGGEQYF
v_gene: TRBV7-9; j_gene: TRBJ2-7; abundance: NA; CDR3aa: CASSREGTGGSYEQYF
v_gene: TRBV9; j_gene: TRBJ2-3; abundance: once; CDR3aa: CASSSRMGTGTGVFPSTDTQYF
v_gene: TRBV28; j_gene: TRBJ1-1; abundance: few; CDR3aa: CASTSRDRNTEAFF
v_gene: TRBV4-1; j_gene: TRBJ2-5; abundance: many; CDR3aa: CASSQVTRVETQYF
v_gene: TRBV29-1; j_gene: TRBJ2-1; abundance: NA; CDR3aa: CSVADSDSSYNEQFF
v_gene: TRBV28; j_gene: TRBJ1-6; abundance: NA; CDR3aa: CASSIPGQGPYNSPLHF
v_gene: TRBV28; j_gene: TRBJ1-1; abundance: NA; CDR3aa: CASSLLASGDTEAFF
v_gene: TRBV19; j_gene: TRBJ2-3; abundance: NA; CDR3aa: CASSISVGSADTQYF
v_gene: TRBV4-1; j_gene: TRBJ1-1; abundance: few; CDR3aa: CASSQGLGNTEAFF
v_gene: TRBV11-2; j_gene: TRBJ2-7; abundance: NA; CDR3aa: CASSLGGTPRDEQYF
v_gene: TRBV6-5; j_gene: TRBJ1-2; abundance: NA; CDR3aa: CASRDRTNYGYTF
v_gene: TRBV10-3; j_gene: TRBJ1-4; abundance: NA; CDR3aa: CAISTGGLVEKLFF
v_gene: TRBV5-6; j_gene: TRBJ2-5; abundance: once; CDR3aa: CASSPYPQETQYF
v_gene: TRBV11-2; j_gene: TRBJ2-1; abundance: NA; CDR3aa: CASSPDSYNEQFF
v_gene: TRBV28; j_gene: TRBJ2-7; abundance: few; CDR3aa: CASHVRGTPYEQYF
v_gene: TRBV19; j_gene: TRBJ2-5; abundance: NA; CDR3aa: CASSIGQGAIKETQYF
v_gene: TRBV7-2; j_gene: TRBJ2-5; abundance: NA; CDR3aa: CASSLYRGSEETQYF
v_gene: TRBV12-5; j_gene: TRBJ2-3; abundance: NA; CDR3aa: CASATGVADTQYF
v_gene: TRBV4-1; j_gene: TRBJ2-3; abundance: NA; CDR3aa: CASSHPGGTDTQYF
v_gene: TRBV9; j_gene: TRBJ2-3; abundance: NA; CDR3aa: CASSSRLAGRVDTQYF
v_gene: TRBV6-1; j_gene: TRBJ1-6; abundance: once; CDR3aa: CASSVLNTIYAGSPLHF
v_gene: TRBV7-9; j_gene: TRBJ2-1; abundance: NA; CDR3aa: CASSSSEAQGNYNEQFF
v_gene: TRBV5-1; j_gene: TRBJ2-1; abundance: NA; CDR3aa: CASSLAGTGGYNEQFF
v_gene: TRBV19; j_gene: TRBJ2-3; abundance: NA; CDR3aa: CASSIRVRGTDTQYF
v_gene: TRBV28; j_gene: TRBJ1-1; abundance: NA; CDR3aa: CASSLNRGFTEAFF
v_gene: TRBV19; j_gene: TRBJ1-4; abundance: NA; CDR3aa: CASSPGTAFNEKLFF
v_gene: TRBV27; j_gene: TRBJ2-7; abundance: NA; CDR3aa: CASSHLGAVYEQYF
v_gene: TRBV7-9; j_gene: TRBJ2-1; abundance: NA; CDR3aa: CAVGQSGQTLNEQFF
v_gene: TRBV27; j_gene: TRBJ1-1; abundance: NA; CDR3aa: CASTPLGVNTEAFF
v_gene: TRBV28; j_gene: TRBJ2-1; abundance: NA; CDR3aa: CASSSTRTGKGEQFF
v_gene: TRBV6-6; j_gene: TRBJ1-5; abundance: NA; CDR3aa: CASTNLRNQPQHF
v_gene: TRBV13; j_gene: TRBJ2-7; abundance: NA; CDR3aa: CASSLRGPGLYEQYF
v_gene: TRBV6-5; j_gene: TRBJ2-3; abundance: few; CDR3aa: CASRDRDRGTDTQYF
v_gene: TRBV5-1; j_gene: TRBJ2-5; abundance: once; CDR3aa: CASKETTSGETQYF
v_gene: TRBV11-2; j_gene: TRBJ2-7; abundance: NA; CDR3aa: CASSRDTYGQYF